The source of this TCR beta chain is a study of shared clonotypes between healthy human individuals. Study conclusions and caveats: Genetic and exposure-history diversity was limited by the small donor number.

On this clone itself: Its cognate antigen is unknown.

In the naive CD8 group, cells lacked CD45RO and were positively selected for CCR7, so terminally differentiated effector memory CD45RA+ cells were left out. Only in-frame clones appear in the TCRdb table, and some are missing; sequencing was by immunoSEQ multiplex PCR. The sample includes a few hundred thousand clones, less than 97% of them seen just once. V was shortened by 3 bases and J by 7 bases, with 13 bases between the two germline ends. This CDR3 has 14 amino acids. Germline CDR1 MDHEN, CDR2 SYDVKM. The rearrangement uses TRBV28 and TRBJ2-1; no clear D. This clonotype was sampled from a woman in her twenties or thirties in good health. Sequencing input: naive CD8+ T cells sorted from blood. The CDR3 reads CASSLETLGNEQFF. In nucleotides, the CDR3 is TGTGCCAGCAGTTTGGAGACCCTGGGGAATGAGCAGTTCTTC.